This section outlines one T cell receptor beta chain sequence together with its context. No antigen is known for it. The data were obtained in a study of naive and memory T cell subsets. General study results and limits: Between naive and memory subsets, TCR abundance power law exponents differed.

An equimolar mix of two oligonucleotides served as the beta constant-region primer for TRBC1 and TRBC2. Four rounds of PCR amplified the ligated cDNA using nested alpha and beta constant-region primers plus SP2. Each CDR3 protein gets one entry after TCRdb re-called the UMI-ligation and nested PCR reads with MiXCR. The sample includes over 100,000 distinct CDR3 sequences, about 36% of them seen just once. This CDR3 region has 14 residues. Between the trimmed V and J ends, which lost 0 bases and 6 bases, there was a span of 8 bases. CDR1 is LGHNA and CDR2 is YSLEER in the germline V gene. After the first PCR, alpha and beta chain libraries were processed separately.

Sequenced sample: central memory CD4+ T cells from blood. The chain links TRBV4-3 to TRBJ2-2; D may be TRBD2 (6 bases). This clonotype was sampled from a human donor in good health. CDR3 sequence (DNA): TGCGCCAGCAGCCAAGATTGGGGGGCCGGGGAGCTGTTTTTT. Residues: CASSQDWGAGELFF.